This TCR beta chain is drawn from a study of blood T cell repertoires in COVID-19. In the study overall: Sites across the United States, Italy and Spain contributed samples from acute and convalescent COVID-19. From T cells, B-cell-depleted T cells, or PBMCs came the material, which was cDNA or gDNA.

As processed by the authors: Nucleated cell number was recorded as an estimate derived from reference gene primer amplification. Some clones are missing from TCRdb's copy, which holds only in-frame ones; the method was immunoSEQ multiplex PCR. Clonal size and the V and J genes are those of that table, whereas D and trimming came from the DNA. The data hold 140,000 to 150,000 clones, with approximately 81% observed a single time. The CDR3 runs 16 residues. Germline V gene lookup returns CDR1 SGHVS and CDR2 FQNEAQ. V was pared by 0 bases and J by 9 bases, with 15 bases between. The V gene is TRBV7-8, the J gene TRBJ1-6; TRBD1 might be the D (5 bases). The sequenced sample consisted of peripheral blood. This receptor was obtained from a human donor in a cohort sampled during active COVID-19. Written as DNA, the CDR3 is TGTGCCAGCAGCTTAGCTCCGGCAGGGTCGGCTTCACCCCTCCACTTT. It specifies CASSLAPAGSASPLHF.